One and the same sample provided the 11 T cell receptor beta chains below, sequenced in a study of shared clonotypes between healthy human individuals. Generated by immunoSEQ multiplex PCR, the TCRdb table keeps only in-frame clones and is missing some. Of about 960,000 clones listed, less than 85% were seen once; the top ten hold approximately 1.5%. Sequencing input: memory CD4+ T cells sorted from blood. Subset defined: CD45RA-negative fraction. Source of these receptors: a young man in good health.

This clone came up a few times. Other DNA variants within this sample encode the same CDR3. The chain has TRBV2 and TRBJ1-1; D unresolved. The CDR3 is made up of 13 amino acids. V dropped 4 bases and J dropped 1 base, with 7 bases sitting between them. Germline V gene data show CDR1 as SNHLY and CDR2 as FYNNEI. The CDR3 region is CASSGQTNTEAFF. CDR3 bases: TGTGCCAGCAGTGGGCAGACGAACACTGAAGCTTTCTTT.

The J gene is TRBJ2-7, the V gene TRBV12-5; D not certain. The CDR3 contains 12 residues. Germline loops: CDR1 LGHNT, CDR2 FRNRAP. Trimming pared 6 bases from V and 6 bases from J, leaving 12 bases between. For the CDR3, the DNA is TGTGCTAGTGGACTTTCCTCCCTCGAGCAGTACTTC. Translation: CASGLSSLEQYF.

V gene TRBV28 combines with J gene TRBJ1-2, with 7 bases lining up with TRBD1. Unmatched junction bases numbered 10, after V lost 9 bases and J lost 0 bases. CDR1 and CDR2 from the germline V gene are MDHEN and SYDVKM. The CDR3 totals 15 residues. DNA for the CDR3: TGTGCCAGTGCTGTACAGGGGCCGACTAACTATGGCTACACCTTC. Translated: CASAVQGPTNYGYTF.

V is TRBV11-2 and J is TRBJ1-2, with D possibly matching TRBD1 (5 bases). V was pared by 5 bases and J by 8 bases, with 15 bases between. The CDR3 runs to 13 residues. Germline-derived CDR1 and CDR2 are SGHAT and FQNNGV. The CDR3 is CASSPGTAGGYTF. The DNA of the CDR3 is TGTGCCAGCAGCCCCGGGACGGCGGGGGGCTACACCTTC.

This sequence joins TRBV11-2 and TRBJ1-3, with no clear D. Germline CDR1 reads SGHAT; CDR2 reads FQNNGV. V lost 5 bases, J lost 8 bases, and 13 bases lay in between. This CDR3 is built from 13 residues. For the CDR3, the DNA is TGTGCCAGCAGCCCCCAACGGTTCGACACCATATATTTT. This codes for CASSPQRFDTIYF.

The chain recombines TRBV9 with TRBJ2-5; D not certain. Germline assignment: CDR1 SGDLS and CDR2 YYNGEE. Trimming cost V 0 bases and J 3 bases, with 12 bases left between them. The CDR3 is made up of 15 amino acids. The CDR3 loop is CASSVGPGGEETQYF. CDR3 nucleotide sequence: TGTGCCAGCAGCGTAGGCCCTGGTGGGGAAGAGACCCAGTACTTC.

This clone was counted ten times or more. This chain joins TRBV30 and TRBJ1-1, with D possibly TRBD1 on 5 matching bases. CDR1 is GTSNPN and CDR2 is SVGIG in the germline V gene (reference sequence). Trimming removed 2 bases at V and 1 base at J, with 11 bases between. The CDR3 is made up of 14 amino acids. CDR3 nucleotides: TGTGCCTGGAGTCGACAGCAGCCGAACACTGAAGCTTTCTTT. As protein: CAWSRQQPNTEAFF.

In this sample, this clone turned up a few times. J is TRBJ1-2 and V is TRBV14; D gene ambiguous. The CDR3 contains 12 residues. The germline V gene has CDR1 SGHDN and CDR2 FVKESK. Trimming cost V 5 bases and J 4 bases, with 8 bases left between them. Written as DNA, the CDR3 is TGTGCCAGCAGCTCCTTTCGCTATGGCTACACCTTC. It encodes CASSSFRYGYTF.

The V call is TRBV29-1, the J call TRBJ2-1; D is perhaps TRBD1 (6 bases). This CDR3 spans 13 amino acids. Germline-derived CDR1 and CDR2 are SQVTM and ANQGSEA. V was trimmed by 1 base and J by 3 bases, leaving 7 bases between them. The CDR3: CSVEVGHYNEQFF. Here the CDR3 DNA reads TGCAGCGTTGAAGTGGGACACTACAATGAGCAGTTCTTC.

This chain uses TRBV7-2 with TRBJ2-7, with 9 bases aligning to TRBD1. Germline assignment: CDR1 SGHTA and CDR2 FQGNSA. V shed 5 bases, J shed 2 bases, and the junction held 10 bases outside the gene matches. This CDR3 has 16 amino acids. The CDR3, as DNA: TGTGCCAGCAGCCCCCCCGGGACAGGGCGTGCCTACGAGCAGTACTTC. Amino acid sequence: CASSPPGTGRAYEQYF.

This clone has ten or more counts. This sequence joins TRBV5-6 and TRBJ1-6; D ambiguous. The CDR3 is made up of 14 amino acids. Germline V gives CDR1 SGHDT, CDR2 YYEEEE. Trimming pared 2 bases from V and 6 bases from J, leaving 9 bases between. In DNA, the CDR3 is TGTGCCAGCAGCTTAGACACGCGTAATTCACCCCTCCACTTT. Translation: CASSLDTRNSPLHF.